This T cell receptor (beta chain) was documented in a study of post-analysis software for immune sequencing data. About this clonotype itself: Its specificity is not known.

Study-wide findings and caveats: Five TRBV segments, including TRBV5-6, TRBV5-1 and TRBV20-1, were more frequent in patients than controls. Controls' normalized Chao1 diversity significantly exceeded that of multiple sclerosis patients.

This CDR3 has 16 amino acids. Trimming left V 4 bases short and J 2 bases short, with 20 bases between. Per germline, CDR1 SQVTM and CDR2 ANQGSEA. Sequencing libraries made from TCR beta cDNA carried unique molecular identifiers. Some 500,000 cDNA molecules were recovered from an input of about 0.9 to 11 million T cells. TCRdb re-analysed the PCR reads in MiXCR, keeping a single row per CDR3 protein. The sample comprises 650,000 to 900,000 distinct CDR3 sequences, under 60% of which are singletons, and roughly 4.5% rests with the top ten. The receptor was derived from a girl between 5 and 17 years old with multiple sclerosis. Source material: blood. This chain uses TRBV29-1 with TRBJ2-5; D ambiguous. CDR3 in DNA: TGCAGCGTTGGAGGCCCAGTAGAGATTAAACAAGAGACCCAGTACTTC. It yields the protein CSVGGPVEIKQETQYF.